The clone carrying this T cell receptor beta chain has a count of ten or more. Its cognate antigen is unknown. Molecular barcoded adaptors covering alpha/delta and beta/gamma chains were used on 400 to 450 ng RNA. TCRdb processed the reads anew with MiXCR; each CDR3 protein has one entry. This table has about 47,000 distinct CDR3 sequences, over 9.5% appearing once. With 6 bases removed from V and 7 bases from J, the gap between germline ends came to 13 bases. The CDR3 covers 13 residues. The data are from a study of read filtering for tumor transcriptome and immune sequencing. Study results and limitations: Without single-read clonotypes, shared clonotype proportions correlated more between IR-seq and RNA-seq.

The rearrangement links TRBV12-3 or TRBV12-4 to TRBJ2-1, with a possible D match to TRBD2 (6 bases). The TCR originated in a donor aged 40 or over with multiple myeloma. The sequencing sample was made of a population of CD138-negative cells sorted from bone marrow. CDR3 sequence: CASRKGRGNEQFF. As DNA, the CDR3 is TGTGCCAGCAGGAAAGGGCGGGGAAATGAGCAGTTCTTC.